Listed below are T cell receptor beta chains from one sample, sequenced in a study of T cells after yellow fever vaccination. TCRdb redid the calling of the 5' RACE reads with MiXCR, one entry per CDR3 protein. The sample records around 160,000 distinct CDR3 sequences, under 7.5% being singletons. The sequencing used CD4+ T cells sorted from PBMCs, collected roughly 5 days after the first yellow fever vaccination. Every receptor here comes from a man between 18 and 35 years old who received the YFV17D yellow fever vaccine. Each CDR3 is given with its conserved first and last residue. A D gene is named only where the DNA matches it firmly. Clone sizes are given selectively: once, few, many, or a class where the clone is expanded.

V gene: TRBV29-1
clone size: -
D gene: -
J gene: TRBJ1-5
CDR3 DNA: TGCAGCGTTGGGCCCGGGGGCGGTCAGCCCCAGCATTTT
CDR3 protein: CSVGPGGGQPQHF

V gene: TRBV2
clone size: few
D gene: -
J gene: TRBJ1-1
CDR3 DNA: TGTGCCAGCAGGCCTCCGGTAGGATATCGAAAAGCTTTCTTT
CDR3 protein: CASRPPVGYRKAFF

V gene: TRBV5-1
clone size: -
D gene: TRBD1
J gene: TRBJ2-2
CDR3 DNA: TGCGCCAGCAGCTTGGCCTGGACAGGGAACACCGGGGAGCTGTTTTTT
CDR3 protein: CASSLAWTGNTGELFF

V gene: TRBV6-5
clone size: few
D gene: TRBD1
J gene: TRBJ2-1
CDR3 DNA: TGTGCCAGCAGTTACTCGGGACAGGGCCTTTCCTACAATGAGCAGTTCTTC
CDR3 protein: CASSYSGQGLSYNEQFF

V gene: TRBV19
clone size: few
D gene: TRBD2
J gene: TRBJ2-1
CDR3 DNA: TGTGCCAGTAGTATAGCATCCCCGGGGGGGACCTACAATGAGCAGTTCTTC
CDR3 protein: CASSIASPGGTYNEQFF

V gene: TRBV29-1
clone size: few
D gene: TRBD1
J gene: TRBJ2-7
CDR3 DNA: TGCAGCGTTACCGGGACAGGGGCCCACGAGCAGTACTTC
CDR3 protein: CSVTGTGAHEQYF

V gene: TRBV7-8
clone size: many
D gene: -
J gene: TRBJ2-4
CDR3 DNA: TGTGCCAGCAGCTTTTGGAGGGGGGGCCCACAGGACATTCAGTACTTC
CDR3 protein: CASSFWRGGPQDIQYF

V gene: TRBV18
clone size: many
D gene: -
J gene: TRBJ2-4
CDR3 DNA: TGTGCCAGCTCACCGCCTGGACAGACGAACATTCAGTACTTC
CDR3 protein: CASSPPGQTNIQYF

V gene: TRBV18
clone size: few
D gene: -
J gene: TRBJ1-4
CDR3 DNA: TGTGCCAGCTCACCACGGGGCGGGGATGAAAAACTGTTTTTT
CDR3 protein: CASSPRGGDEKLFF

V gene: TRBV7-2
clone size: -
D gene: -
J gene: TRBJ1-5
CDR3 DNA: TGTCCCAGCAGCTGGGGCCCTGCCCCCAATCAGCCCCAGCATTTT
CDR3 protein: CPSSWGPAPNQPQHF

V gene: TRBV18
clone size: many
D gene: TRBD2
J gene: TRBJ2-1
CDR3 DNA: TGTGCCAGCTCCCGGGGGGAAAGCTCCTACAATGAGCAGTTCTTC
CDR3 protein: CASSRGESSYNEQFF

V gene: TRBV4-1
clone size: many
D gene: TRBD2
J gene: TRBJ2-2
CDR3 DNA: TGCGCCAGCAGCCAAGTATACCGGGAGGACACCGGGGAGCTGTTTTTT
CDR3 protein: CASSQVYREDTGELFF

V gene: TRBV5-6
clone size: -
D gene: -
J gene: TRBJ2-3
CDR3 DNA: TGTGCCAGCAGCCGTACCATTTTCGGCTTGGATAGGCAGTATTTT
CDR3 protein: CASSRTIFGLDRQYF

V gene: TRBV4-1
clone size: many
D gene: TRBD1
J gene: TRBJ1-2
CDR3 DNA: TGCGCCAGCAGCCAAGTTTTACGTCGACAGGGCCATGGCTACACCTTC
CDR3 protein: CASSQVLRRQGHGYTF

V gene: TRBV7-9
clone size: many
D gene: TRBD2
J gene: TRBJ2-5
CDR3 DNA: TGTGCCAGCAGCTTAACTAGCGTAGGAGAGACCCAGTACTTC
CDR3 protein: CASSLTSVGETQYF

V gene: TRBV5-1
clone size: -
D gene: TRBD1
J gene: TRBJ2-5
CDR3 DNA: TGCGCCAGCAGCTTACCTTCCGGGACAGGGATATTTGGGACCCAGTACTTC
CDR3 protein: CASSLPSGTGIFGTQYF

V gene: TRBV25-1
clone size: many
D gene: -
J gene: TRBJ1-4
CDR3 DNA: TGTGCCAGCAGTGAAGGGTCTTGGTGGGGTGAAAAACTGTTTTTT
CDR3 protein: CASSEGSWWGEKLFF

V gene: TRBV7-6
clone size: many
D gene: -
J gene: TRBJ2-3
CDR3 DNA: TGTGCCAGCAGCCCAACAACCACAGATACGCAGTATTTT
CDR3 protein: CASSPTTTDTQYF

V gene: TRBV5-5
clone size: many
D gene: -
J gene: TRBJ2-3
CDR3 DNA: TGTGCCAGCAGCTTTCCGGGACTCGATACGCAGTATTTT
CDR3 protein: CASSFPGLDTQYF

V gene: TRBV10-3
clone size: many
D gene: -
J gene: TRBJ1-1
CDR3 DNA: TGTGCCATCAGGAACCTTGGGACTGAAGCTTTCTTT
CDR3 protein: CAIRNLGTEAFF

V gene: TRBV7-2
clone size: many
D gene: TRBD2
J gene: TRBJ2-3
CDR3 DNA: TGTGCCAGCAGCTTCGGGACTAGCTACACAGATACGCAGTATTTT
CDR3 protein: CASSFGTSYTDTQYF

V gene: TRBV5-1
clone size: few
D gene: TRBD1
J gene: TRBJ1-1
CDR3 DNA: TGCGCCAGCAGCTTGACAGGGGGCCGAGCTTTCTTT
CDR3 protein: CASSLTGGRAFF

V gene: TRBV7-2
clone size: -
D gene: TRBD1
J gene: TRBJ2-3
CDR3 DNA: TGTGCCAGCGCCGACAGGGGCGTAGATACGCAGTATTTT
CDR3 protein: CASADRGVDTQYF

V gene: TRBV7-2
clone size: -
D gene: TRBD1
J gene: TRBJ1-2
CDR3 DNA: TGTGCCAGCAGCTTATTCGGACAGGCGGAGGGTGGCTACACCTTC
CDR3 protein: CASSLFGQAEGGYTF

V gene: TRBV20-1
clone size: many
D gene: TRBD1
J gene: TRBJ1-4
CDR3 DNA: TGCAGTGCTCGACAGGGGGATGAAAAACTGTTTTTT
CDR3 protein: CSARQGDEKLFF

V gene: TRBV4-3
clone size: -
D gene: -
J gene: TRBJ2-7
CDR3 DNA: TGCGCCAGCAGCCAAGATATGGGCAGCCACTACGAGCAGTACTTC
CDR3 protein: CASSQDMGSHYEQYF

V gene: TRBV7-2
clone size: many
D gene: -
J gene: TRBJ1-5
CDR3 DNA: TGTGCCAGCAGCTCTAGGACTGGACCAAATCAGCCCCAGCATTTT
CDR3 protein: CASSSRTGPNQPQHF

V gene: TRBV20-1
clone size: many
D gene: -
J gene: TRBJ2-1
CDR3 DNA: TGCAGTGCTAGCATTTCCCTGGACGAGCAGTTCTTC
CDR3 protein: CSASISLDEQFF

V gene: TRBV12-3/TRBV12-4
clone size: few
D gene: TRBD2
J gene: TRBJ2-2
CDR3 DNA: TGTGCCAGCAGTTTACATCGAAGGGGGATAGCGGGGGATGACACCGGGGAGCTGTTTTTT
CDR3 protein: CASSLHRRGIAGDDTGELFF

V gene: TRBV7-9
clone size: -
D gene: -
J gene: TRBJ1-4
CDR3 DNA: TGTGCCAGCAGCTCGGATGGTTCCCCCATTTTT
CDR3 protein: CASSSDGSPIF

V gene: TRBV30
clone size: -
D gene: -
J gene: TRBJ2-4
CDR3 DNA: TGTGCCTGGAGTGTAGGGGGACGCACCATTCAGTACTTC
CDR3 protein: CAWSVGGRTIQYF